This T cell receptor beta chain stems from a study of CXCR3-negative and CXCR3-positive naive CD8 T cells. At the level of the study: Summed over all libraries, TRB reads came to 110 million to 150 million, with about 1.5 +/- 0.3 million per library. Study-level results: Naive CXCR3-positive and CXCR3-negative cells shared similar TRBV-TRBJ usage, unlike memory cells. CXCR3-expressing naive cells carried TRB CDR3s more hydrophobic than those of CXCR3-negative naive cells.

The CDR3 loop spans 15 amino acids. The germline CDR1 and CDR2 sequences are SGDLS and YYNGEE. Of note for this clonotype: Its antigen remains unidentified.

UMI-labeled 5' RACE TRB cDNA libraries were prepared from the cells. TCRdb reanalyzed the 5' RACE reads and collapses them to one entry per CDR3 protein, without DNA. The repertoire shows 90,000 to 150,000 distinct CDR3 sequences; the top ten hold about 0.35%. Material for sequencing was naive CXCR3+ CD8+ T cells from blood. Subset reported: CD45RO-CCR7+CD27+CD95- naive CD8+ T cells expressing CXCR3 (TNR3+). V usage is TRBV9 and J usage is TRBJ2-1; TCRdb returns TRBD2, unconfirmable since there is no DNA. The clonotype originates from a human donor in good health. Some clones in this sample may be carry-over from other donors' samples. CDR3: CASSAQGGGHNEQFF.